A single sample is the source of the 28 T cell receptor beta chains below, sequenced in a study of cytomegalovirus exposure and HLA in healthy donors. The method was immunoSEQ multiplex PCR; TCRdb's version includes in-frame clones alone and lacks a portion of them. Here the sample spans roughly 60,000 clones, 91% being singletons. Sequenced sample: PBMCs. The source is a woman in her thirties in good health and CMV-seronegative.

The rearrangement uses TRBV27 and TRBJ2-7, with D possibly TRBD1 on 5 matching bases. The CDR3 has 15 amino acids. Between the trimmed V and J ends, which lost 5 bases and 3 bases, there was a span of 17 bases. Germline lookup yields CDR1 MNHEY and CDR2 SMNVEV (reference sequence). CDR3 DNA: TGTGCCAGCAGTACCCTGGGGCTTAGTATCTACGAGCAGTACTTC. It encodes CASSTLGLSIYEQYF.

The chain uses TRBV5-1 and TRBJ1-3; no firm D call. This CDR3 has 14 amino acids. Germline V gives CDR1 SGHRS, CDR2 YFSETQ. V lost 0 bases and J 3 bases, leaving 7 bases between the germline ends. DNA for the CDR3: TGCGCCAGCAGCTTGGACAGTTATGGAAACACCATATATTTT. Its protein is CASSLDSYGNTIYF.

The chain joins TRBV4-2 to TRBJ2-2; the match to TRBD1 covers 9 bases. CDR1 is LGHNA and CDR2 is YNFKEQ in the germline V gene. V trimming: 7 bases; J trimming: 3 bases; junction bases outside the gene matches: 12. CDR3 length equals 17 residues. CDR3 sequence: CASTTSVTGGHTGELFF. The CDR3 DNA follows: TGTGCCAGCACCACCTCCGTGACAGGGGGGCACACCGGGGAGCTGTTTTTT.

This rearrangement joins TRBV6-1 to TRBJ2-5; 7 nucleotides align to TRBD2. Germline V CDR1 and CDR2: MNHNS, SASEGT. The CDR3 contains 14 residues. V trimming: 6 bases; J trimming: 5 bases; junction bases outside the gene matches: 9. CDR3 loop: CASRGDYALETQYF. CDR3 DNA: TGTGCCAGCAGGGGGGACTATGCTTTGGAGACCCAGTACTTC.

The V gene is TRBV18, the J gene TRBJ1-5; TRBD1 matches at 10 bases. The CDR3 length is 16 residues. V shed 2 bases, J shed 5 bases, and the junction held 6 bases outside the gene matches. Germline CDR1 KGHSH, CDR2 LQKENI. CDR3 bases: TGTGCCAGCTCACCAACCCTGACAGGGGGCGATCAGCCCCAGCATTTT. Protein product: CASSPTLTGGDQPQHF.

The rearrangement joins TRBV27 to TRBJ2-2, with D perhaps matching TRBD1 (7 bases). Trimming took 6 bases from V and 6 from J, leaving 14 bases between them. Germline values: CDR1 MNHEY, CDR2 SMNVEV (reference sequence). There are 14 residues in the CDR3. The chain's CDR3 is CASRVEGAAGELFF. CDR3 sequence (DNA): TGTGCCAGCAGGGTGGAGGGGGCGGCCGGGGAGCTGTTTTTT.

The CDR3 nucleotides are TGTGCCAGCAGCCAATCGACAGGTACCCCCAATGAAGAGACCCAGTACTTC. Encoded protein: CASSQSTGTPNEETQYF. The gene calls are TRBV16 and TRBJ2-5; the D gene is possibly TRBD1 (6 bases). The germline V gene encodes CDR1 KGHSY and CDR2 FQNENV. V was shortened by 0 bases and J by 3 bases, with 17 bases between the two germline ends. The CDR3 sequence is 17 residues long.

The genes are TRBV6-1 and TRBJ2-1; 10 bases fit TRBD2. Germline V gives CDR1 MNHNS, CDR2 SASEGT. This CDR3 has 17 residues. Losses at the gene ends were 0 bases for V and 6 bases for J; bases not matched to a gene: 8. CDR3 DNA: TGTGCCAGCAGTGAAGCGCCGGCTAGCGGGAGTCGCAATGAGCAGTTCTTC. Translating gives CASSEAPASGSRNEQFF.

This sequence joins TRBV28 and TRBJ1-1, with TRBD1 matching over 10 bases. V shed 6 bases, J shed 10 bases, and the junction held 11 bases outside the gene matches. The CDR3 has 14 residues. Germline CDR1 reads MDHEN; CDR2 reads SYDVKM. In DNA, the CDR3 is TGTGCCAGCAGCCCTCCGACAGGGGGCAACGGAGCTTTCTTT. The encoded protein is CASSPPTGGNGAFF.

This chain joins TRBV6-5 and TRBJ1-4; TRBD1 might be the D (5 bases). The germline V gene encodes CDR1 MNHEY and CDR2 SVGAGI. This CDR3 contains 16 residues. The V gene lost 2 bases and the J gene lost 0 bases, with 10 bases spanning the gap. CDR3 region: CASSYDAGTTNEKLFF. CDR3 coding DNA: TGTGCCAGCAGTTACGATGCAGGGACAACTAATGAAAAACTGTTTTTT.

CDR3: CASSFVVGSDSTYEQYF. In DNA, the CDR3 is TGCGCCAGCAGCTTTGTTGTTGGATCGGACAGCACCTACGAGCAGTACTTC. The gene calls are TRBV5-1 and TRBJ2-7; D possibly corresponds to TRBD1 (6 bases). From germline, CDR1 is SGHRS and CDR2 YFSETQ. This CDR3 contains 17 residues. Trimming removed 2 bases at V and 2 bases at J, with 20 bases between. The entire variable domain, with the rest obtained from reference TRBV5-1 and TRBJ2-7, is as follows: KAGVTQTPRYLIKTRGQQVTLSCSPISGHRSVSWYQQTPGQGLQFLFEYFSETQRNKGNFPGRFSGRQFSNSRSEMNVSTLELGDSALYLCASSFVVGSDSTYEQYFGPGTRLTVT.

The chain is built from TRBV28 and TRBJ2-4, with TRBD2 matching over 8 bases. This CDR3 has 15 residues. The V gene end was trimmed by 1 base and the J gene end by 2 bases; junction bases not matched to a gene: 1. In germline, CDR1 is MDHEN, CDR2 SYDVKM. The CDR3 DNA is TGTGCCAGCAGTTTATCGGGGGGGACCAAAAACATTCAGTACTTC. This gives the protein CASSLSGGTKNIQYF.

The CDR3 region is CASSIDPGEQPQHF. The CDR3 DNA follows: TGTGCCAGTAGTATTGATCCAGGGGAACAGCCCCAGCATTTT. V usage is TRBV19 and J usage is TRBJ1-5; D perhaps matches TRBD1 (6 bases). The CDR3 extends over 14 amino acids. Trimming took 3 bases from V and 7 from J, leaving 13 bases between them. Germline CDR1 LNHDA, CDR2 SQIVND (reference sequence). The full variable domain, rest sourced from reference TRBV19 and TRBJ1-5, is DGGITQSPKYLFRKEGQNVTLSCEQNLNHDAMYWYRQDPGQGLRLIYYSQIVNDFQKGDIAEGYSVSREKKESFPLTVTSAQKNPTAFYLCASSIDPGEQPQHFGDGTRLSIL.

The J gene is TRBJ1-4, the V gene TRBV5-3; D gene ambiguous. TRBV5-3 is an ORF; its function is uncertain. Trimming removed 5 bases at V and 8 bases at J, with 16 bases between. This CDR3 contains 14 residues. The CDR3: CARRGCPQEEKLFF. The CDR3, as DNA: TGTGCCAGAAGGGGCTGTCCGCAAGAGGAAAAACTGTTTTTT.

The chain couples TRBV5-1 to TRBJ2-1; TRBD1 matches at 7 bases. V shed 6 bases, J shed 4 bases, and the junction held 7 bases outside the gene matches. The CDR3 has 14 residues. Germline CDR1 reads SGHRS; CDR2 reads YFSETQ. CDR3 residues: CASTPQGVYNEQFF. CDR3 coding DNA: TGCGCCAGCACTCCCCAGGGGGTTTACAATGAGCAGTTCTTC.

The chain has TRBV19 and TRBJ1-5; D is perhaps TRBD1 (5 bases). CDR3 size: 18 residues. Germline values: CDR1 LNHDA, CDR2 SQIVND (reference sequence). The V gene lost 10 bases and the J gene lost 4 bases, with 29 bases spanning the gap. CDR3 loop: CATVGQGPTQSFNQPQHF. The CDR3 DNA reads as TGTGCCACCGTTGGGCAGGGCCCGACGCAGAGTTTTAATCAGCCCCAGCATTTT.

In this sample, this clone turned up once. The chain couples TRBV2 to TRBJ1-2; 7 nucleotides match TRBD1. After removal of 0 bases from V and 8 bases from J, the junction contained 6 bases not matched to a gene. The CDR3 loop spans 14 amino acids. The germline gives CDR1 SNHLY, CDR2 FYNNEI. The CDR3 DNA reads TGTGCCAGCAGTGAAGCGGGACAGCTTGGCGGCTACACCTTC. It encodes CASSEAGQLGGYTF. The full variable domain, in which reference TRBV2 and TRBJ1-2 provide the parts outside the CDR3, is EPEVTQTPSHQVTQMGQEVILRCVPISNHLYFYWYRQILGQKVEFLVSFYNNEISEKSEIFDDQFSVERPDGSNFTLKIRSTKLEDSAMYFCASSEAGQLGGYTFGSGTRLTVV.

The table lists this clone with a count of one. This rearrangement joins TRBV11-1 to TRBJ2-1; 11 bases are shared with TRBD2. Germline V gene sequence: CDR1 SGHAT, CDR2 FQDESV (reference sequence). This CDR3 is 15 amino acids long. Germline trimming cut 6 bases from V and 3 bases from J; bases unmatched to any gene: 4. The CDR3 spells CASSPTSGSYNEQFF. CDR3 coding DNA: TGTGCCAGCAGTCCCACTAGCGGGAGCTACAATGAGCAGTTCTTC.

The gene calls are TRBV30 and TRBJ2-7; D possibly corresponds to TRBD1 (6 bases). Germline assignment: CDR1 GTSNPN and CDR2 SVGIG (reference sequence). The CDR3 contains 13 residues. Deletions cut 8 bases from V and 0 bases from J, with 14 bases between. In DNA, the CDR3 is TGTGCCGGACTGGGGGACAACTCCTACGAGCAGTACTTC. Its translation: CAGLGDNSYEQYF.

CDR3 bases: TGCGCCAGCGGATTACTGGGACTAGCGGCCAATGAGCAGTTCTTC. It codes for CASGLLGLAANEQFF. This chain connects TRBV4-1 to TRBJ2-1, with 11 bases that match TRBD2. The CDR3 is 15 amino acids. The V segment lost 8 bases and the J segment 6 bases; nucleotides outside the gene matches: 9. Per the germline V gene, CDR1 is MGHRA and CDR2 is YSYEKL.

The V call is TRBV7-7, the J call TRBJ2-2, with D possibly matching TRBD2 (6 bases). The germline V gene encodes CDR1 SSHAT and CDR2 FNYEAQ (reference sequence). There are 19 residues in the CDR3. Trimming stripped 4 bases from V and 5 bases from J, with 26 bases between. CDR3 in DNA: TGTGCCAGCAGCTCACGAGCCGGGACCCCCCCGGGACTTACCGGGGAGCTGTTTTTT. This sequence encodes CASSSRAGTPPGLTGELFF. Combining the CDR3 with reference TRBV7-7 and TRBJ2-2 gives the whole variable domain GAGVSQSPRYKVTKRGQDVTLRCDPISSHATLYWYQQALGQGPEFLTYFNYEAQPDKSGLPSDRFSAERPEGSISTLTIQRTEQRDSAMYRCASSSRAGTPPGLTGELFFGEGSRLTVL.

Concerning this clone itself: Different DNA sequences within this sample yield the same CDR3. The chain combines TRBV7-6 with TRBJ2-7, with 7 nucleotides matching TRBD1. In germline, CDR1 is SGHVS, CDR2 FNYEAQ. The CDR3 is 13 residues long. Trimming cost V 5 bases and J 3 bases; bases outside gene matches: 4. CDR3 bases: TGTGCCAGCAGCCCCGGGACAGTCTACGAGCAGTACTTC. Its protein is CASSPGTVYEQYF.

This chain connects TRBV15 to TRBJ2-1; possibly TRBD2 for D (5 bases). The length of the CDR3 is 16 residues. Germline V gene data show CDR1 as LNHNV and CDR2 as YYDKDF (reference sequence). V lost 0 bases, J lost 4 bases, and 13 bases lay in between. DNA for the CDR3: TGTGCCACCAGCAGAGAGGTCGGGATGGGGTACAATGAGCAGTTCTTC. Its protein is CATSREVGMGYNEQFF.

The chain is built from TRBV6-1 and TRBJ2-1; a weak D match, TRBD1 (5 bases). V shed 4 bases and J shed 3 bases, with 13 bases lying between them. Per the germline V gene, CDR1 is MNHNS and CDR2 is SASEGT. This CDR3 is built from 15 residues. CDR3 protein: CASSADQGSYNEQFF. CDR3 in DNA: TGTGCCAGCAGTGCTGACCAGGGTAGCTACAATGAGCAGTTCTTC.

The V and J genes are TRBV6-6 and TRBJ1-2; no reliable D call. The V gene lost 4 bases and the J gene lost 14 bases, with 17 bases spanning the gap. Germline V gives CDR1 MNHNY, CDR2 SVGAGI (reference sequence). This CDR3 has 12 amino acids. CDR3 sequence: CASSSPVEARTF. The CDR3 region has the DNA TGTGCCAGCAGTTCCCCGGTGGAGGCTCGGACCTTC.

This chain uses TRBV7-2 with TRBJ1-2; D remains ambiguous. The length of the CDR3 is 13 residues. Trimming stripped 4 bases from V and 6 bases from J, with 12 bases between. Germline CDR1 is SGHTA and CDR2 is FQGNSA. CDR3 bases: TGTGCCAGCAGCTCCATACAGATTAATGGCTACACCTTC. Residues: CASSSIQINGYTF.

This chain's CDR3 is CASSHDGNSYNEQFF. The CDR3 DNA reads as TGTGCCAGCAGTCACGACGGGAACTCCTACAATGAGCAGTTCTTC. J is TRBJ2-1 and V is TRBV6-5, with D perhaps TRBD2 (5 bases). The CDR3 spans 15 residues. CDR1 is MNHEY and CDR2 is SVGAGI in the germline V gene. V was cut by 5 bases and J by 0 bases, with 11 bases left in between.

J is TRBJ2-2 and V is TRBV13, with 7 bases identical to TRBD2. Germline CDR1 and CDR2: PRHDT and FYEKMQ (reference sequence). The CDR3 contains 17 residues. V trimming: 1 base; J trimming: 2 bases; junction bases outside the gene matches: 7. CDR3 residues: CASSLEAGAINTGELFF. The CDR3 nucleotides read TGTGCCAGCAGCTTAGAGGCGGGAGCGATTAACACCGGGGAGCTGTTTTTT.